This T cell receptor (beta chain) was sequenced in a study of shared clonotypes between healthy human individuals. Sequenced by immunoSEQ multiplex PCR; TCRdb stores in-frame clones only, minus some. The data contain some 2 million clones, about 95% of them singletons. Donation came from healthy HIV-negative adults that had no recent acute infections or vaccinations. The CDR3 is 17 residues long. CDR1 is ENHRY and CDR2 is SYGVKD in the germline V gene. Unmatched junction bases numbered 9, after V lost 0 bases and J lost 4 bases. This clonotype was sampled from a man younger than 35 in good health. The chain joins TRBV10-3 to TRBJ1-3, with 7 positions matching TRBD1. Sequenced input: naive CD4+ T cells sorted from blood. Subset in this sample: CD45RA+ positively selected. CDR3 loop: CAISESFTGARGNTIYF. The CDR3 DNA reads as TGTGCCATCAGTGAGTCGTTCACAGGGGCGCGGGGAAACACCATATATTTT.